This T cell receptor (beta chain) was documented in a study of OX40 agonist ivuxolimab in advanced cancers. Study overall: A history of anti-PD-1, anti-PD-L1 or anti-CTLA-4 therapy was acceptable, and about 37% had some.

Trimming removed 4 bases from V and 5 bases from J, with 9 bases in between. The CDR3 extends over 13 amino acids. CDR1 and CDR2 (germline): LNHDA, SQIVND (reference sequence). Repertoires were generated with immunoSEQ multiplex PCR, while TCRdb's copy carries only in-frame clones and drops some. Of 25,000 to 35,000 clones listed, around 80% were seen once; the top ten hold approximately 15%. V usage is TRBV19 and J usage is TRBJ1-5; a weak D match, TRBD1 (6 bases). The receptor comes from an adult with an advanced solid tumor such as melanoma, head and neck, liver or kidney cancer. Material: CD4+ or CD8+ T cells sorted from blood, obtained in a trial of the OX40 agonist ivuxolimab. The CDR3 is CASSKDSHQPQHF. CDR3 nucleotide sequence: TGTGCCAGTAGTAAGGACAGTCATCAGCCCCAGCATTTT.